This TCR beta chain is from a study of cytomegalovirus exposure and HLA in healthy donors. Study findings and constraints: No immune exposure information besides CMV serostatus was available. When a later analysis compared HLA-associated TCR beta chains with equally common others, the HLA-associated chains turned out to be more clonally expanded and to have lower generation probabilities. Specific recognition of CMV antigens was confirmed in vitro for a few chains (all CMV-associated).

About this clone itself: Its target is unknown.

The study ran its PCR with 60 Vbeta and 13 Jbeta primers. The data were produced by immunoSEQ multiplex PCR, yet TCRdb's version contains in-frame clones alone and is incomplete. In the table there are 210,000 or so clones, roughly 89% of which are singletons. Sequencing was done on a sample of PBMCs. This TCR came from a woman in her late teens or twenties in good health and CMV-seronegative.

Written as DNA, the CDR3 is TGTGCCAGCAGCTTCGGGGTGCGGACCGGGGAGCTGTTTTTT. Its translation: CASSFGVRTGELFF. This chain joins TRBV11-3 and TRBJ2-2; a weak D match, TRBD2 (5 bases). The V end lost 3 bases, the J end lost 5 bases, and 10 bases lay between the germline ends. Germline V CDR1 and CDR2: SGHNT, YENEEA. The CDR3 extends over 14 amino acids. The variable domain in full, completed from reference TRBV11-3 and TRBJ2-2, reads EAGVVQSPRYKIIEKKQPVAFWCNPISGHNTLYWYLQNLGQGPELLIRYENEEAVDDSQLPKDRFSAERLKGVDSTLKIQPAELGDSAVYLCASSFGVRTGELFFGEGSRLTVL.